The 18 T cell receptor beta chains below all came from one sample that was sequenced in a study of regulatory T cells in long-lasting Graves disease. Combining iRepertoire HTBI primers with Arm-PCR of CDR3 regions, the authors built TCR beta libraries. TCRdb itself ran the multiplex PCR reads through MiXCR, one entry per CDR3 protein. The sample records 400,000 to 600,000 distinct CDR3 sequences, roughly 21% being singletons. Time point in this sample: persistent/refractory GD, antithyroid drugs over 5 years with positive TRAb. RNA extracted from PBMCs served as the sequencing template. The sequencing here drew on peripheral blood mononuclear cells (PBMCs), taken when the disease was refractory, from a patient treated with antithyroid drugs. The receptors were gathered from a female donor with Graves disease.

The rearrangement uses TRBV9 and TRBJ2-7; the D is unclear. This CDR3 region has 14 residues. Trimming pared 0 bases from V and 2 bases from J, leaving 9 bases between. Germline V gives CDR1 SGDLS, CDR2 YYNGEE. As DNA, the CDR3 is TGTGCCAGCAGCGTAGGCGCAGAAACCTACGAGCAGTACTTC. Its protein is CASSVGAETYEQYF.

The V gene is TRBV2, the J gene TRBJ1-1; 9 positions match TRBD1. The CDR3 totals 18 residues. Looked up from germline, CDR1 is SNHLY and CDR2 is FYNNEI. V shed 0 bases and J 1 base; nucleotides not matched to a gene: 9. The CDR3: CASSEAPGQGDGNTEAFF. The CDR3, as DNA: TGTGCCAGCAGTGAAGCCCCGGGACAGGGCGACGGGAACACTGAAGCTTTCTTT.

This clonotype was counted a few times. This chain connects TRBV7-9 to TRBJ2-2, with D unclear. Trimming removed 1 base from V and 6 bases from J, with 12 bases in between. The CDR3 is made up of 15 amino acids. The germline V gene has CDR1 SEHNR and CDR2 FQNEAQ (reference sequence). In DNA, the CDR3 is TGTGCCAGCAGCTTAGTCAATGTAGAAGCCGGGGAGCTGTTTTTT. Translating it yields CASSLVNVEAGELFF.

There are many counts of this clonotype. The chain is built from TRBV28 and TRBJ1-1; no clear D. Looked up from germline, CDR1 is MDHEN and CDR2 is SYDVKM. The germline V and J ends were trimmed by 2 bases and 0 bases, with 10 bases remaining between them. The CDR3 length is 15 residues. CDR3 DNA: TGTGCCAGCAGTTTAGGGCTCACCGTGAACACTGAAGCTTTCTTT. This translates into CASSLGLTVNTEAFF.

For this clonotype: A much larger clonotype is one base distant, so this may be a read error. The J gene is TRBJ1-1, the V gene TRBV24-1; 7 bases are shared with TRBD1. CDR1 is KGHDR and CDR2 is SFDVKD in the germline V gene. Trimming took 11 bases from V and 0 from J; bases not matched to a gene: 11. This CDR3 has 15 amino acids. This CDR3 reads CAINRGPRMNTEAFF. Written as DNA, the CDR3 is TGTGCCATAAACAGGGGCCCACGAATGAACACTGAAGCTTTCTTT.

The rearrangement links TRBV28 to TRBJ2-7; no clear D gene. Looked up from germline, CDR1 is MDHEN and CDR2 is SYDVKM. The germline V and J ends were trimmed by 6 bases and 6 bases, with 12 bases remaining between them. CDR3 length equals 12 residues. In DNA, the CDR3 is TGTGCCAGCAGCCCGGGCTTTAGCGAGCAGTACTTC. It specifies CASSPGFSEQYF.

CDR3 region: CASSQTSGYEQFF. CDR3 DNA: TGTGCCAGCAGCCAGACTAGCGGGTATGAGCAGTTCTTC. The J gene is TRBJ2-1, the V gene TRBV28, with 10 bases identical to TRBD2. Germline CDR1 MDHEN, CDR2 SYDVKM. J was trimmed by 8 bases and V by 6 bases; bases with no gene match: 4. The CDR3 contains 13 residues.

This clonotype has more than one count but fewer than ten. V usage is TRBV6-1 and J usage is TRBJ1-2; TRBD1 matches at 7 bases. Germline CDR1 is MNHNS and CDR2 is SASEGT. V gave up 5 bases and J gave up 2 bases; unmatched junction bases: 11. The CDR3 covers 16 residues. CDR3 residues: CASSPAGDRLNYGYTF. CDR3 bases: TGTGCCAGCAGTCCGGCAGGGGACAGACTAAACTATGGCTACACCTTC.

This chain joins TRBV29-1 and TRBJ2-5; 10 bases line up with TRBD2. J lost 4 bases, V lost 3 bases, and 14 bases had no gene match. Germline CDR1 and CDR2: SQVTM and ANQGSEA. The CDR3 has 17 amino acids. CDR3 in DNA: TGCAGCGTTGATTCGACTAGCGGGCAGCTAGGGCCAGAGACCCAGTACTTC. Encoded protein: CSVDSTSGQLGPETQYF.

This clonotype was counted ten times or more. The CDR3 bases are TGTGCCAGCAGTCCCCGTGGGACAGGCAACCCCTACGAGCAGTACTTC. Protein sequence: CASSPRGTGNPYEQYF. V is TRBV28 and J is TRBJ2-7; TRBD1 aligns across 8 bases. This CDR3 is 16 amino acids long. Germline assignment: CDR1 MDHEN and CDR2 SYDVKM. With 5 bases clipped from V and 2 bases from J, the junction kept 11 bases outside the gene matches.

The DNA for the CDR3 is TGTGCCAGCAGTACATTGAGGGGACAGCACCTCACTCGGGGCTATGGCTACACCTTC. Translated, it gives CASSTLRGQHLTRGYGYTF. This chain connects TRBV6-1 to TRBJ1-2; 7 nucleotides align to TRBD1. Germline-derived CDR1 and CDR2 are MNHNS and SASEGT. The CDR3 contains 19 residues. V lost 5 bases and J lost 4; bases outside the gene matches: 22.

Details on this clonotype: A much bigger clone sits one base away, suggesting this may be a read error. The chain employs TRBV27 and TRBJ1-4; TRBD1 matches 9 bases. The CDR3 consists of 15 residues. CDR1 and CDR2 (germline): MNHEY, SMNVEV (reference sequence). Trimming at V came to 5 bases and at J to 6 bases, leaving 7 bases not matched to a gene. The CDR3 loop reads CASSPTGGMHEKLFF. The CDR3 DNA sequence: TGTGCCAGCAGTCCGACAGGGGGTATGCATGAAAAACTGTTTTTT.

The rearrangement links TRBV7-9 to TRBJ1-5; tentative D call: TRBD1 (5 bases). V shed 7 bases and J shed 4 bases, with 14 bases lying between them. Per the germline V gene, CDR1 is SEHNR and CDR2 is FQNEAQ (reference sequence). The CDR3 sequence is 14 residues long. The CDR3 nucleotides read TGTGCCAGCACCGGGGCAGGGCCGAATCAGCCCCAGCATTTT. This encodes CASTGAGPNQPQHF.

In this sample, this clonotype turned up many times. V and J are TRBV6-5 and TRBJ2-7; D unclear. CDR1 is MNHEY and CDR2 is SVGAGI in the germline V gene. This CDR3 comprises 15 residues. Between the trimmed V and J ends, which lost 4 bases and 3 bases, there was a span of 16 bases. CDR3 DNA sequence: TGTGCCAGCAGTTCTCCCCGTGAGTACGGCTACGAGCAGTACTTC. Its protein product is CASSSPREYGYEQYF.

There are many counts of this clonotype. The gene calls are TRBV19 and TRBJ1-1; D remains unclear. Looked up from germline, CDR1 is LNHDA and CDR2 is SQIVND (reference sequence). The CDR3 sequence is 15 residues long. V shed 2 bases and J shed 1 base, with 11 bases lying between them. The CDR3 sequence is CASSISGAWNTEAFF. In DNA, the CDR3 is TGTGCCAGTAGTATATCGGGAGCTTGGAACACTGAAGCTTTCTTT.

This clonotype was detected a few times. V gene TRBV24-1 combines with J gene TRBJ2-2; 8 nucleotides line up with TRBD1. V was pared by 4 bases and J by 3 bases, with 9 bases of the junction left unmatched. Germline lookup yields CDR1 KGHDR and CDR2 SFDVKD. This CDR3 is built from 17 residues. DNA of the CDR3: TGTGCCACCAGTGACCTGCGGGGACAGGCTTACACCGGGGAGCTGTTTTTT. It is translated as CATSDLRGQAYTGELFF.

This clonotype was observed many times. The chain has TRBV7-2 and TRBJ2-7, with 8 nucleotides matching TRBD1. The V segment lost 3 bases and the J segment 3 bases; nucleotides outside the gene matches: 7. The CDR3 has 15 residues. Germline CDR1 SGHTA, CDR2 FQGNSA. CDR3 residues: CASSLTGDSYYEQYF. DNA of the CDR3: TGTGCCAGCAGCTTGACAGGGGACTCTTACTACGAGCAGTACTTC.

The chain links TRBV30 to TRBJ2-6; possible D gene TRBD1, 6 bases. V lost 3 bases to trimming and J lost 12 bases, with 18 bases between them. Germline-derived CDR1 and CDR2 are GTSNPN and SVGIG (reference sequence). This CDR3 contains 14 residues. CDR3 DNA: TGTGCCTGGAGGGACTGGGGGCGAGGTTTCGTCCTGACTTTC. Protein product: CAWRDWGRGFVLTF.